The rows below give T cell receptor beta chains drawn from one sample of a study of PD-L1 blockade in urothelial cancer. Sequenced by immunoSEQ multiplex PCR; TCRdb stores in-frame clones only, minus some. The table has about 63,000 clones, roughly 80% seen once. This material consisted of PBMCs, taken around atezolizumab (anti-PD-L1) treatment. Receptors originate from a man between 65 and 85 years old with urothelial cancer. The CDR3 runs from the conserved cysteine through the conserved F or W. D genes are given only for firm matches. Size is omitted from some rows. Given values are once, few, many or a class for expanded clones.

CDR3nt: TGTGCCAGCAGCCCAGGACAGGGCACTGAAGCTTTCTTT
CDR3aa: CASSPGQGTEAFF
j_gene: TRBJ1-1
v_gene: TRBV7-6
abundance: -
d_gene: TRBD1

CDR3nt: TGCGCCAGCAGCCCCGACAGGTCTGGGGCCAACGTCCTGACTTTC
CDR3aa: CASSPDRSGANVLTF
j_gene: TRBJ2-6
v_gene: TRBV5-1
abundance: -
d_gene: -

CDR3nt: TGTGCCAGCAGCCTGGGACAGGGGCGGATGAGCACTGAAGCTTTCTTT
CDR3aa: CASSLGQGRMSTEAFF
j_gene: TRBJ1-1
v_gene: TRBV7-2
abundance: once
d_gene: TRBD1

CDR3nt: TGTGCCAGCAGTGAAAGTGGGACTAGCGGGGTGAGCATTCAGTACTTC
CDR3aa: CASSESGTSGVSIQYF
j_gene: TRBJ2-4
v_gene: TRBV2
abundance: -
d_gene: TRBD2

CDR3nt: TGTGCCAGCAGCAGTAGCGGTTCCACGCAAGGGGGCAACTCCTACGAGCAGTACTTC
CDR3aa: CASSSSGSTQGGNSYEQYF
j_gene: TRBJ2-7
v_gene: TRBV11-2
abundance: -
d_gene: -

CDR3nt: TGCACCAGCAGCCAAGCAAAGAAAGGGGCTACTGAGCAGTTCTTC
CDR3aa: CTSSQAKKGATEQFF
j_gene: TRBJ2-1
v_gene: TRBV1
abundance: -
d_gene: -

CDR3nt: TGTGCCAGCTCACCGTGGAGACACTTACTAGCGGGTCAAGACAATGAGCAGTTCTTC
CDR3aa: CASSPWRHLLAGQDNEQFF
j_gene: TRBJ2-1
v_gene: TRBV18
abundance: -
d_gene: TRBD2

CDR3nt: TGCGCCAGCAGTGAGTTCCGGACCAGCGGCGAGCAGTACTTC
CDR3aa: CASSEFRTSGEQYF
j_gene: TRBJ2-7
v_gene: TRBV10-1
abundance: few
d_gene: -

CDR3nt: TGTGCCACCAGCAGGGGCCTAGCGGAACACAATGAGCAGTTCTTC
CDR3aa: CATSRGLAEHNEQFF
j_gene: TRBJ2-1
v_gene: TRBV6-1
abundance: -
d_gene: -

CDR3nt: TGTGCCACCAGCAAAGAGAGGCGGGATGGCTACACCTTC
CDR3aa: CATSKERRDGYTF
j_gene: TRBJ1-2
v_gene: TRBV15
abundance: once
d_gene: -

CDR3nt: TGTGCCACCAGCAGAGACCGGGGATCGGGCACTGAAGCTTTCTTT
CDR3aa: CATSRDRGSGTEAFF
j_gene: TRBJ1-1
v_gene: TRBV15
abundance: -
d_gene: -

CDR3nt: TGCGCCAGCAGCCCAGGTTCTAGTCGGACAGGAGATACGCAGTATTTT
CDR3aa: CASSPGSSRTGDTQYF
j_gene: TRBJ2-3
v_gene: TRBV4-3
abundance: -
d_gene: TRBD1

CDR3nt: TGTGCCAGCAGTCAAGGACCGGGACAGGGGGTATTGGAGCAGTTCTTC
CDR3aa: CASSQGPGQGVLEQFF
j_gene: TRBJ2-1
v_gene: TRBV6-6
abundance: -
d_gene: TRBD1

CDR3nt: TGCGCCAGCAGCCCTTACGCGGGTGGCCGGACTGGAAACACCATATATTTT
CDR3aa: CASSPYAGGRTGNTIYF
j_gene: TRBJ1-3
v_gene: TRBV5-1
abundance: -
d_gene: -

CDR3nt: TGTGCCAGCAGTCACCGGGACAGGGGTGATTCACCCCTCCACTTT
CDR3aa: CASSHRDRGDSPLHF
j_gene: TRBJ1-6
v_gene: TRBV27
abundance: -
d_gene: TRBD1

CDR3nt: TGCGCCAGCAGCTCTACTGACAGTTCCTCTGGAAACACCATATATTTT
CDR3aa: CASSSTDSSSGNTIYF
j_gene: TRBJ1-3
v_gene: TRBV5-1
abundance: -
d_gene: -

CDR3nt: TGTGCCAGCAGCCCGACAGGGGCCGGGAGCACTGAAGCTTTCTTT
CDR3aa: CASSPTGAGSTEAFF
j_gene: TRBJ1-1
v_gene: TRBV7-9
abundance: -
d_gene: TRBD1

CDR3nt: TGCGCCAGCAGCCCAAACCGACAGGGACCAACTAATGAAAAACTGTTTTTT
CDR3aa: CASSPNRQGPTNEKLFF
j_gene: TRBJ1-4
v_gene: TRBV5-1
abundance: -
d_gene: TRBD1

CDR3nt: TGTGCCAGCAGCTTGGACAGGGGGTTTACGTACTTC
CDR3aa: CASSLDRGFTYF
j_gene: TRBJ2-7
v_gene: TRBV7-9
abundance: once
d_gene: TRBD1

CDR3nt: TGTGCCAGCAGCCCGGGGGGGGGCCCCCTCCAAGAGACCCAGTACTTC
CDR3aa: CASSPGGGPLQETQYF
j_gene: TRBJ2-5
v_gene: TRBV2
abundance: -
d_gene: TRBD2

CDR3nt: TGTGCCAGTAGTGAGCGTTCTTCATGGAATGAAAAACTGTTTTTT
CDR3aa: CASSERSSWNEKLFF
j_gene: TRBJ1-4
v_gene: TRBV19
abundance: -
d_gene: -

CDR3nt: TGTGCCTGGAGTGTAGACAGGGCTACTGAAGCTTTCTTT
CDR3aa: CAWSVDRATEAFF
j_gene: TRBJ1-1
v_gene: TRBV30
abundance: -
d_gene: TRBD1

CDR3nt: TGTGCCAGCAGCTTATCCCTAGGACAGGCGGGCTATGGCTACACCTTC
CDR3aa: CASSLSLGQAGYGYTF
j_gene: TRBJ1-2
v_gene: TRBV7-2
abundance: -
d_gene: TRBD1

CDR3nt: TGCGCCAGCAGCCCCCGGAGGGCTAGCGGTGAGGGTCAAGAGCAGTACTTC
CDR3aa: CASSPRRASGEGQEQYF
j_gene: TRBJ2-7
v_gene: TRBV4-1
abundance: -
d_gene: TRBD2

CDR3nt: TGTGCCAGCAGGTACTTAGCGGGACGAGGCACAGATACGCAGTATTTT
CDR3aa: CASRYLAGRGTDTQYF
j_gene: TRBJ2-3
v_gene: TRBV6-5
abundance: -
d_gene: TRBD2

CDR3nt: TGTGCCAGCAGCTATATACCGGGACAGGGGAACACTGAAGCTTTCTTT
CDR3aa: CASSYIPGQGNTEAFF
j_gene: TRBJ1-1
v_gene: TRBV11-2
abundance: -
d_gene: TRBD1

CDR3nt: TGTGCCAGCAGCGAGACAGGGGGAGTTCAGCCCCAGCATTTT
CDR3aa: CASSETGGVQPQHF
j_gene: TRBJ1-5
v_gene: TRBV6-6
abundance: -
d_gene: TRBD1

CDR3nt: TGTGCCAGCAGCCGCAGGGCCACAGATACGCAGTATTTT
CDR3aa: CASSRRATDTQYF
j_gene: TRBJ2-3
v_gene: TRBV27
abundance: -
d_gene: -

CDR3nt: TGTGCCAGTACGGGCCGGGCGGGGAGCACAGATACGCAGTATTTT
CDR3aa: CASTGRAGSTDTQYF
j_gene: TRBJ2-3
v_gene: TRBV19
abundance: -
d_gene: -

CDR3nt: TGCGCCAGCAGTGATTGGGACAGTCTTCGGTATGGCTACACCTTC
CDR3aa: CASSDWDSLRYGYTF
j_gene: TRBJ1-2
v_gene: TRBV10-2
abundance: -
d_gene: TRBD1

CDR3nt: TGTGCCAGCAGCTTCTCAGGGGCGGAGACCCAGTACTTC
CDR3aa: CASSFSGAETQYF
j_gene: TRBJ2-5
v_gene: TRBV11-3
abundance: -
d_gene: -

CDR3nt: TGCGCCAGCAGCTTGGACGGGGAAGGAGGGGAGACCCAGTACTTC
CDR3aa: CASSLDGEGGETQYF
j_gene: TRBJ2-5
v_gene: TRBV5-1
abundance: -
d_gene: -

CDR3nt: TGTGCCAGCAGTTTAGGGGGGTTCGAGCAGTACTTC
CDR3aa: CASSLGGFEQYF
j_gene: TRBJ2-7
v_gene: TRBV28
abundance: -
d_gene: -

CDR3nt: TGTGCCAGCAGACCACAGGATAACACTGAAGCTTTCTTT
CDR3aa: CASRPQDNTEAFF
j_gene: TRBJ1-1
v_gene: TRBV5-4
abundance: few
d_gene: -

CDR3nt: TGTGCCAGCAGTGCGAGCGGCAGGGGGCTCGTCGGGGAGCTGTTTTTT
CDR3aa: CASSASGRGLVGELFF
j_gene: TRBJ2-2
v_gene: TRBV6-1
abundance: -
d_gene: TRBD1

CDR3nt: TGTGCCAGCAGCTTTGGGACAGGGAGCTCCTACGAGCAGTACTTC
CDR3aa: CASSFGTGSSYEQYF
j_gene: TRBJ2-7
v_gene: TRBV6-5
abundance: -
d_gene: TRBD1

CDR3nt: TGTGCCAGCTCACCCACGCAGGGGTCAAACTATGGCTACACCTTC
CDR3aa: CASSPTQGSNYGYTF
j_gene: TRBJ1-2
v_gene: TRBV18
abundance: -
d_gene: -

CDR3nt: TGTGCCAGCAGCCCCGGCCTAGCGGGGGTCACAGATACGCAGTATTTT
CDR3aa: CASSPGLAGVTDTQYF
j_gene: TRBJ2-3
v_gene: TRBV7-3
abundance: -
d_gene: TRBD2

CDR3nt: TGTGCCAGCAGTTCCAACCGGGACAGTTACTCCTACGAGCAGTACTTC
CDR3aa: CASSSNRDSYSYEQYF
j_gene: TRBJ2-7
v_gene: TRBV6-6
abundance: -
d_gene: TRBD1

CDR3nt: TGTGCCAGCAGTGAAGGTGGGGGGGCCTACGAGCAGTACTTC
CDR3aa: CASSEGGGAYEQYF
j_gene: TRBJ2-7
v_gene: TRBV6-1
abundance: -
d_gene: TRBD2

CDR3nt: TGTGCCAGCAGTAAGGGGGACAGAGAGAACACTGAAGCTTTCTTT
CDR3aa: CASSKGDRENTEAFF
j_gene: TRBJ1-1
v_gene: TRBV7-9
abundance: -
d_gene: TRBD1

CDR3nt: TGTGCCAGCAGCTTGAAAGCGGGGGCGAACATTCAGTACTTC
CDR3aa: CASSLKAGANIQYF
j_gene: TRBJ2-4
v_gene: TRBV5-6
abundance: -
d_gene: TRBD2

CDR3nt: TGTGCCAGCAGCGCTGGAGCGGGGGGGTGGTCAGATACGCAGTATTTT
CDR3aa: CASSAGAGGWSDTQYF
j_gene: TRBJ2-3
v_gene: TRBV9
abundance: -
d_gene: TRBD2

CDR3nt: TGCGCCAGCAGCCGGGTTACGGGGGGGCAGGAGACCCAGTACTTC
CDR3aa: CASSRVTGGQETQYF
j_gene: TRBJ2-5
v_gene: TRBV4-3
abundance: -
d_gene: TRBD2

CDR3nt: TGCGCCAGCAGCCCAACTCAGGGGAGCATGAACACTGAAGCTTTCTTT
CDR3aa: CASSPTQGSMNTEAFF
j_gene: TRBJ1-1
v_gene: TRBV5-1
abundance: -
d_gene: -

CDR3nt: TGCGCCAGCAGCTTGTACAGAAACAATGAGCAGTTCTTC
CDR3aa: CASSLYRNNEQFF
j_gene: TRBJ2-1
v_gene: TRBV5-1
abundance: -
d_gene: -

CDR3nt: TGTGCCAGCAGCTATATCCCTAGCGGGGAAGAGACCCAGTACTTC
CDR3aa: CASSYIPSGEETQYF
j_gene: TRBJ2-5
v_gene: TRBV7-8
abundance: -
d_gene: TRBD2

CDR3nt: TGTGCCAGCAGTTACTTAACAGTCTTCGGAAACACCATATATTTT
CDR3aa: CASSYLTVFGNTIYF
j_gene: TRBJ1-3
v_gene: TRBV6-6
abundance: once
d_gene: -

CDR3nt: TGTGCCAGCAGCTTGCAGGGGGCATCTAATGAAAAACTGTTTTTT
CDR3aa: CASSLQGASNEKLFF
j_gene: TRBJ1-4
v_gene: TRBV5-4
abundance: -
d_gene: TRBD1

CDR3nt: TGTGCCAGCAGTGAAGGCGGGAGGGGTTACAATGAGCAGTTCTTC
CDR3aa: CASSEGGRGYNEQFF
j_gene: TRBJ2-1
v_gene: TRBV6-1
abundance: -
d_gene: TRBD2

CDR3nt: TGTGCCAGCAGCTCGGACAGGCGCTCTAACTATGGCTACACCTTC
CDR3aa: CASSSDRRSNYGYTF
j_gene: TRBJ1-2
v_gene: TRBV25-1
abundance: -
d_gene: TRBD1

CDR3nt: TGTGCCAGCAGTTCAAACACAGGGAACACTGAAGCTTTCTTT
CDR3aa: CASSSNTGNTEAFF
j_gene: TRBJ1-1
v_gene: TRBV6-6
abundance: -
d_gene: -

CDR3nt: TGTGCCATCAGTGTACGGGGGAGCCCCACCGGGGAGCTGTTTTTT
CDR3aa: CAISVRGSPTGELFF
j_gene: TRBJ2-2
v_gene: TRBV10-3
abundance: -
d_gene: -

CDR3nt: TGTGCCAGCACCTGGGGCCCGGGACAGGGTTACGAGCAGTACTTC
CDR3aa: CASTWGPGQGYEQYF
j_gene: TRBJ2-7
v_gene: TRBV5-5
abundance: -
d_gene: TRBD1

CDR3nt: TGCGCCAGCACTTATCTGGGACTAGCGGGGTCTAGCACAGATACGCAGTATTTT
CDR3aa: CASTYLGLAGSSTDTQYF
j_gene: TRBJ2-3
v_gene: TRBV23-1
abundance: -
d_gene: TRBD2

CDR3nt: TGCGCCAGCAGCTTGATCAGGGGCGACTACAATGAGCAGTTCTTC
CDR3aa: CASSLIRGDYNEQFF
j_gene: TRBJ2-1
v_gene: TRBV5-1
abundance: -
d_gene: -

CDR3nt: TGTGCCAGTAGTATGGGGGGGGCCTATGGCTACACCTTC
CDR3aa: CASSMGGAYGYTF
j_gene: TRBJ1-2
v_gene: TRBV19
abundance: -
d_gene: -